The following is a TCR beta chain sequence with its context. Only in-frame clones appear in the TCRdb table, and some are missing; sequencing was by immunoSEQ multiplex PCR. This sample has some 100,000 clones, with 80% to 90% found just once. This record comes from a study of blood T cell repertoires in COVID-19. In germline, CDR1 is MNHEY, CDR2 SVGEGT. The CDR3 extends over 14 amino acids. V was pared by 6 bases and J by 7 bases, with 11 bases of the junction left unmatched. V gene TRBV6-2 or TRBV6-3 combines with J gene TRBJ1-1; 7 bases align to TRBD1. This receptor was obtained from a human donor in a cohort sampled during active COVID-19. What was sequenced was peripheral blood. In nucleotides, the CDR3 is TGTGCCAGCAGCTCTACGGACAGGCTTAATGAAGCTTTCTTT. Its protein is CASSSTDRLNEAFF.